Below, 4 T cell receptor beta chains from the same sample are listed, as sequenced in a study of blood T cells in healthy people across ages. A second PCR, run for about 7 to 11 cycles, used a sample-barcoded 5' primer plus a J-beta primer mix. MiXCR, applied by TCRdb to the 5' RACE reads, yields one record per CDR3 protein. The sample records roughly 900,000 distinct CDR3 sequences, under 30% being singletons. The specimen sequenced was blood. The receptors originated from a woman aged 80 or older in good health.

This clonotype was picked up many times. Germline and junction disagree at one end, which may indicate a read error. The V call is TRBV7-9, the J call TRBJ2-7; the D is unclear. This CDR3 is 11 amino acids long. CDR1 SEHNR and CDR2 FQNEAQ come from the germline V gene (reference sequence). In DNA form, the CDR3 reads TGTGCCAGCAGCTTGTCCTCCGAGCAGTACTTC. It specifies CASSLSSEQYF.

Of note for this clonotype: Being one base from a much bigger clone, this may be a read error. The rearrangement uses TRBV6-2 or TRBV6-3 and TRBJ2-7, with D possibly matching TRBD2 (5 bases). TRBJ2-5 explains the end of the DNA better; the J call may be wrong. Germline V gene lookup returns CDR1 MNHEY and CDR2 SVGEGT. This CDR3 has 11 residues. CDR3 region: CASRPRGTQYF. In DNA, the CDR3 is TGTGCCAGCAGGCCCCGGGGGACCCAGTACTTC.

Only a few counts were recorded for this clonotype. This rearrangement joins TRBV20-1 to TRBJ1-2; 7 bases map to TRBD1. CDR1 DFQATT and CDR2 SNEGSKA come from the germline V gene (reference sequence). The CDR3 is made up of 14 amino acids. With 3 bases clipped from V and 7 bases from J, the junction kept 11 bases outside the gene matches. DNA for the CDR3: TGCAGTGCTAGGCGGAGGGGGCCAAAAGGTGGCTACACCTTC. It specifies CSARRRGPKGGYTF.

The sample holds a few counts of this clonotype. V is TRBV6-5 and J is TRBJ2-2; D uncertain. CDR3 size: 12 residues. The V gene's germline CDR1 is MNHEY and CDR2 SVGAGI. The germline V and J ends were trimmed by 5 bases and 5 bases, with 6 bases remaining between them. Here the CDR3 reads CASSVQTGELFF. The CDR3 bases are TGTGCCAGCAGTGTCCAGACCGGGGAGCTGTTTTTT.